A selection of T cell receptor beta chains follows, all from one sample in a study of T cells in Graves' hyperthyroidism and ophthalmopathy. TCRdb used MiXCR to reprocess the multiplex PCR reads, holding one entry per CDR3 protein. This repertoire shows about 560,000 distinct CDR3 sequences, 15% to 18% found once; its top ten account for approximately 7%. Sequencing was performed on blood. These receptors were collected from a woman younger than 45 with Graves' hyperthyroidism. The CDR3 runs from the conserved cysteine through the conserved F or W. The order of the fields is V gene, J gene, CDR3 protein.

>TRBV7-9|TRBJ2-1
CASSLAKDGYNEQFF
>TRBV19|TRBJ2-2
CASSIGTGGNTGELFF
>TRBV2|TRBJ2-3
CASSPTGMDTQYF
>TRBV5-5|TRBJ2-4
CASSQDKGQELAKNIQYF
>TRBV19|TRBJ2-2
CASSSRQGGRTGELFF
>TRBV13|TRBJ2-7
CASSQTGLAGLNEQYF
>TRBV20-1|TRBJ2-1
CSARGLRADNEQFF
>TRBV28|TRBJ2-7
CASSYSMGGAFEQYF
>TRBV28|TRBJ2-7
CASSRTGLNYEQYF
>TRBV20-1|TRBJ2-1
CSASVGDNEQFF
>TRBV12-3/TRBV12-4|TRBJ2-1
CASRLPGTGHRDEQFF
>TRBV12-3/TRBV12-4|TRBJ2-3
CASSFVRGPSTDTQYF
>TRBV19|TRBJ2-7
CASSMRQGGMGEQYF
>TRBV28|TRBJ2-1
CASRPTRGSSYNEQFF
>TRBV20-1|TRBJ1-5
CSAGQGRIHQPQHF
>TRBV7-8|TRBJ2-7
CASSSPLGSYEQYF
>TRBV5-6|TRBJ1-4
CASSLVDREKLFF
>TRBV6-2/TRBV6-3|TRBJ2-1
CASSYTPLRERMGEQFF
>TRBV29-1|TRBJ1-2
CSVGVKLYGYTF
>TRBV5-5|TRBJ1-1
CASSFDRSNTEAFF
>TRBV7-9|TRBJ1-4
CASSRRVQGKGTNEKLFF
>TRBV7-8|TRBJ2-1
CASASSYGSYNEQFF
>TRBV5-1|TRBJ2-5
CASSLGTSGRGETQYF